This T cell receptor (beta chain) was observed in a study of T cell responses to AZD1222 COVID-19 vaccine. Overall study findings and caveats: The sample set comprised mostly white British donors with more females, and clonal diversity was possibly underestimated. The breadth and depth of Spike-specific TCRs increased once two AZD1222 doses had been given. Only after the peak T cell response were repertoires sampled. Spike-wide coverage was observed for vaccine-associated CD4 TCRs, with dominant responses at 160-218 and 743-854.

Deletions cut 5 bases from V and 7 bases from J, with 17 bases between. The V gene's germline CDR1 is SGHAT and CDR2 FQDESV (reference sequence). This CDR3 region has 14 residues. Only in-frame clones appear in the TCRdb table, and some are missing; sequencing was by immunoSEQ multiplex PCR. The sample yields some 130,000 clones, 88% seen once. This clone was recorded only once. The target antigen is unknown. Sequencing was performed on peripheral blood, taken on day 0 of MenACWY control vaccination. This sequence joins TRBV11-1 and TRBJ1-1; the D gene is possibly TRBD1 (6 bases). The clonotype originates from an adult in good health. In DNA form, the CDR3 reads TGTGCCAGCAGCCCAGACGGGGGCTTCGGTGAAGCTTTCTTT. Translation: CASSPDGGFGEAFF. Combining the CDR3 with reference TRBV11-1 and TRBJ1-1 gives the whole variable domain EAEVAQSPRYKITEKSQAVAFWCDPISGHATLYWYRQILGQGPELLVQFQDESVVDDSQLPKDRFSAERLKGVDSTLKIQPAELGDSAMYLCASSPDGGFGEAFFGQGTRLTVV.